This T cell receptor (beta chain) is from a study of T cells in narcolepsy. At the level of the study: Enrolled donors included narcolepsy type 1 or type 2 patients and healthy controls. Whole-study results and caveats: Autoreactive clone sequences were missing from some blood memory CD4+ repertoires.

To note about this clone: Antigen unknown.

The data were produced by immunoSEQ multiplex PCR, yet TCRdb's version contains in-frame clones alone and is incomplete. The repertoire holds over 20,000 clones, with around 90% as singletons. This clonotype was sampled from a human donor with narcolepsy. Specimen: CD45RA- memory CD4+ T cells from PBMCs.

The CDR3 region has the DNA TGTGCCTGTTCAGGTCAAGAGACCCAGTACTTC. This codes for CACSGQETQYF. This chain uses TRBV30 with TRBJ2-5; D unclear. Looked up from germline, CDR1 is GTSNPN and CDR2 is SVGIG (reference sequence). This CDR3 comprises 11 residues. Trimming pared 6 bases from V and 2 bases from J, leaving 7 bases between.